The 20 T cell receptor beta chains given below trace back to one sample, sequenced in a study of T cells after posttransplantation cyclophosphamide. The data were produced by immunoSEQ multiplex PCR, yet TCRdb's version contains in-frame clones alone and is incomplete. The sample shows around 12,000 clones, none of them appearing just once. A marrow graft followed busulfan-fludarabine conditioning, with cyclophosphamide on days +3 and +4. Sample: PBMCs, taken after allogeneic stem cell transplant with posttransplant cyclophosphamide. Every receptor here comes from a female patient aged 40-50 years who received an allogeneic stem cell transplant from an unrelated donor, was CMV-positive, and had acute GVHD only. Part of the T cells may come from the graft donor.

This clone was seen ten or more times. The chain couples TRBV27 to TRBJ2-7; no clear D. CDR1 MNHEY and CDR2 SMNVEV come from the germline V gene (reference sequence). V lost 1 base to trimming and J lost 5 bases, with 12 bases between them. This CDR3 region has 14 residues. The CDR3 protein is CASSLYQLGDEQYF. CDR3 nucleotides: TGTGCCAGCAGTTTATATCAGCTGGGCGACGAGCAGTACTTC.

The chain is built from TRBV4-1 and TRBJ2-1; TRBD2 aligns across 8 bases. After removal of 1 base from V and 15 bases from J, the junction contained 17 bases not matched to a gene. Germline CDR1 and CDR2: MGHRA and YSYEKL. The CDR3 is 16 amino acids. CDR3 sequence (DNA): TGCGCCAGCAGCCAAGGAGGGGGGGCGGGGGGCCACCCACGGTTCTTC. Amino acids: CASSQGGGAGGHPRFF.

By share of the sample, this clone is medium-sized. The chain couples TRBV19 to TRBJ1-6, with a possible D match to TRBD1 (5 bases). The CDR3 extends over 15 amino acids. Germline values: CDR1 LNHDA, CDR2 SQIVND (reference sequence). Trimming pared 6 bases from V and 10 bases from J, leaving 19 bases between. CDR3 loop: CASRNLLGGSSPLHF. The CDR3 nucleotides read TGTGCCAGTAGGAACCTATTGGGGGGTTCCTCACCCCTCCACTTT.

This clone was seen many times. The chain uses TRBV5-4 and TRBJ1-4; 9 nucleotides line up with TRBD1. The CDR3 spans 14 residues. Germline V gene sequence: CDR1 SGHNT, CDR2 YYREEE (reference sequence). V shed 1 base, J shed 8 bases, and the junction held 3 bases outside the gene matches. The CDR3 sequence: CASSLWDRDEKLFF. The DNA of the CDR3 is TGTGCCAGCAGCTTGTGGGACAGGGACGAAAAACTGTTTTTT.

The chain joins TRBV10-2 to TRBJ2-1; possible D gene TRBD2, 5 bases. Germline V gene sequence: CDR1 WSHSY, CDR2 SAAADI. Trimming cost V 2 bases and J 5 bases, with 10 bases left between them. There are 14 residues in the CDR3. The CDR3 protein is CASSESGSNNEQFF. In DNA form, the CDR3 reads TGCGCCAGCAGTGAGAGCGGCAGCAACAATGAGCAGTTCTTC.

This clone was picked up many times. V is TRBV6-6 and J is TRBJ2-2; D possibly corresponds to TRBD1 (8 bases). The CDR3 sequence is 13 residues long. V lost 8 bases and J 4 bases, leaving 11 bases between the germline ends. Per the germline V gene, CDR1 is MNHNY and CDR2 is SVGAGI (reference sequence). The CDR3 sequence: CASHRGGTGELFF. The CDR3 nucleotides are TGTGCCAGCCACAGGGGGGGCACCGGGGAGCTGTTTTTT.

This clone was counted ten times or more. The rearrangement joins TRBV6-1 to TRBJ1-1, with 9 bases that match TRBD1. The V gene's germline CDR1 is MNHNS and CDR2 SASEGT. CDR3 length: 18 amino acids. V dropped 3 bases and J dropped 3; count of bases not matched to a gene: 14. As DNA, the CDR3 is TGTGCCAGCAGTGAGGGGGGGGGACAGGGAAGCTGGTACACTGAAGCTTTCTTT. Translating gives CASSEGGGQGSWYTEAFF.

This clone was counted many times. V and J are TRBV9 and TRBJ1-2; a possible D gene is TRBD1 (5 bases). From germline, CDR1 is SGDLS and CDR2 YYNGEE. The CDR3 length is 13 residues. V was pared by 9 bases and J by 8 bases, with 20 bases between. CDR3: CATTGREVYGYTF. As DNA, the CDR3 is TGTGCCACGACCGGCAGGGAGGTGTACGGCTACACCTTC.

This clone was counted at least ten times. The CDR3 DNA reads TGTGCCAGCAGCCAGTTGGGACAGGGTCTGGATGAAAAACTGTTTTTT. It encodes CASSQLGQGLDEKLFF. The chain uses TRBV4-2 and TRBJ1-4; 9 bases map to TRBD1. Per germline, CDR1 LGHNA and CDR2 YNFKEQ. The CDR3 covers 16 residues. The ends lost 3 bases at V and 6 bases at J; junction bases unmatched: 8.

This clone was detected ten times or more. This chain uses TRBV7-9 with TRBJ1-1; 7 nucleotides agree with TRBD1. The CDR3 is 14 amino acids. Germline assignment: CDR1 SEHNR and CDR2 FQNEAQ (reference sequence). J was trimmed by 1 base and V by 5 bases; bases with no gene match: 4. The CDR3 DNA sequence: TGTGCCAGCAGCCCCCGGGACAGGAACACTGAAGCTTTCTTT. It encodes CASSPRDRNTEAFF. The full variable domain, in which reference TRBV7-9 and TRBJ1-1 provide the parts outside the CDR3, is DTGVSQNPRHKITKRGQNVTFRCDPISEHNRLYWYRQTLGQGPEFLTYFQNEAQLEKSRLLSDRFSAERPKGSFSTLEIQRTEQGDSAMYLCASSPRDRNTEAFFGQGTRLTVV.

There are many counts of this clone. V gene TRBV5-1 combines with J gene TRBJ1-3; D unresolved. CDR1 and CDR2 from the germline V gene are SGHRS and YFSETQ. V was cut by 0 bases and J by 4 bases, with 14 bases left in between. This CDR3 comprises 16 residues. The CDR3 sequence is CASSLVVEGSGNTIYF. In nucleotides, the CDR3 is TGCGCCAGCAGCTTGGTGGTGGAGGGATCCGGAAACACCATATATTTT.

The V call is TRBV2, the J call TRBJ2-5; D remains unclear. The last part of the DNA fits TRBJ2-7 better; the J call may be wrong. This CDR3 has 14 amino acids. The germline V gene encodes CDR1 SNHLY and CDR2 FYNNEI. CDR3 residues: CASTVSSSSYEQYF. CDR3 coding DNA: TGTGCCAGCACTGTTTCCTCGAGCTCCTACGAGCAGTACTTC.

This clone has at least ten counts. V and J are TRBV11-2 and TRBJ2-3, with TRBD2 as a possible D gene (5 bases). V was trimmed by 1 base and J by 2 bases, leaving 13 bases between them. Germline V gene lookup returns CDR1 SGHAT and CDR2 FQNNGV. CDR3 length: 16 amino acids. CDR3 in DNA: TGTGCCAGCAGCTTAGGTGCTCAGCGGTACACAGATACGCAGTATTTT. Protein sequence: CASSLGAQRYTDTQYF. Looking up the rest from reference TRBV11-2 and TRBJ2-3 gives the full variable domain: EAGVAQSPRYKIIEKRQSVAFWCNPISGHATLYWYQQILGQGPKLLIQFQNNGVVDDSQLPKDRFSAERLKGVDSTLKIQPAKLEDSAVYLCASSLGAQRYTDTQYFGPGTRLTVL.

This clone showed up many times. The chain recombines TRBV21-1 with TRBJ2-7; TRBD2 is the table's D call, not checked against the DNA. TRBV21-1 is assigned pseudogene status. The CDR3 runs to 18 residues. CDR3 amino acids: CASSKAQKRREETYEQYV. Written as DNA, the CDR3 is TGTGCCAGCAGCAAAGCGCAAAAACGTCGGGAAGAGACCTACGAGCAGTACGTC.

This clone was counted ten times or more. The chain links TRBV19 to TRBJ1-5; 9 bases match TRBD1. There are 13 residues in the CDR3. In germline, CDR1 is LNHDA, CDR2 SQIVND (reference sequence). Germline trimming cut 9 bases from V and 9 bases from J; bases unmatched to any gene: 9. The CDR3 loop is CASLQGALGPQHF. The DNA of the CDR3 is TGTGCCAGCCTACAGGGGGCATTGGGGCCCCAGCATTTT.

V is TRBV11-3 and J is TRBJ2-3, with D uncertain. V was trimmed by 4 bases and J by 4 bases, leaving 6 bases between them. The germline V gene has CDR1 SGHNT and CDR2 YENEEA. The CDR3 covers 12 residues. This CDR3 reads CASSYRSDTQYF. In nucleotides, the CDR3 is TGTGCCAGCAGCTATCGGTCAGATACGCAGTATTTT.

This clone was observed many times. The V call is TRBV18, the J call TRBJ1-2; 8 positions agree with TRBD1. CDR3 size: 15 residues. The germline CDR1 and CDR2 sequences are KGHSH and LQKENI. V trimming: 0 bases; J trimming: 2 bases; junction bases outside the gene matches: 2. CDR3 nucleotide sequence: TGTGCCAGCTCACCACCCGACAGGGGAAACTATGGCTACACCTTC. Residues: CASSPPDRGNYGYTF. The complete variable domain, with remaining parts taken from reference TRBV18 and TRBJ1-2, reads NAGVMQNPRHLVRRRGQEARLRCSPMKGHSHVYWYRQLPEEGLKFMVYLQKENIIDESGMPKERFSAEFPKEGPSILRIQQVVRGDSAAYFCASSPPDRGNYGYTFGSGTRLTVV.

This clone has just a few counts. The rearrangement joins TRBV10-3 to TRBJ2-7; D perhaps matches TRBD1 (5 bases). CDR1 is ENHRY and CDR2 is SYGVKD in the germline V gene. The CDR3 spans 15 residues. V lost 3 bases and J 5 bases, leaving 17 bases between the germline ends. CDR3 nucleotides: TGTGCCATCAGTGATTGGGGCCGGGCCGTCCACGAGCAGTACTTC. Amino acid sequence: CAISDWGRAVHEQYF.

CDR3 DNA: TGTGCCTGTTGTCGGCGGGAGTTCTCCTACGAGCAGTACTTC. Its protein is CACCRREFSYEQYF. The chain employs TRBV30 and TRBJ2-5, with 7 bases fitting TRBD2. The J call may be incorrect, as the DNA end agrees better with TRBJ2-7. Looked up from germline, CDR1 is GTSNPN and CDR2 is SVGIG (reference sequence). The CDR3 runs 14 residues.

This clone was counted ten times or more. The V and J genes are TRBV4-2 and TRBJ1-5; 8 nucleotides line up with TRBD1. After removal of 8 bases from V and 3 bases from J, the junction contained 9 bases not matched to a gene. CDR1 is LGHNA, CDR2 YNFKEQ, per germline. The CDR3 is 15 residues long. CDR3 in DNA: TGTGCCAGCGCCTGGGGGACAGGCGACAATCAGCCCCAGCATTTT. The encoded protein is CASAWGTGDNQPQHF.